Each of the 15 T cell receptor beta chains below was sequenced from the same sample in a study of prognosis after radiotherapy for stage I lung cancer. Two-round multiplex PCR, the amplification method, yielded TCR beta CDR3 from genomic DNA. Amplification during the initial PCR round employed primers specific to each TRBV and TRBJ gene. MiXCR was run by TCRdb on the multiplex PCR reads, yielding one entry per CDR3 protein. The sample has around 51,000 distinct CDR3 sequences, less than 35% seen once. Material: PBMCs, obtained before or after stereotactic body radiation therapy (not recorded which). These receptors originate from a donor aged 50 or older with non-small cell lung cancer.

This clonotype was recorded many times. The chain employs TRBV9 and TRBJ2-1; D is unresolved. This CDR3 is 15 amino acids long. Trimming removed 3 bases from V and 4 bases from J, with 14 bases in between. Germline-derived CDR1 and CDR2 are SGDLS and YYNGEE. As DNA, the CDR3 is TGTGCCAGCAGCGCCTCAGCTAGGGCATACAATGAGCAGTTCTTC. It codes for CASSASARAYNEQFF.

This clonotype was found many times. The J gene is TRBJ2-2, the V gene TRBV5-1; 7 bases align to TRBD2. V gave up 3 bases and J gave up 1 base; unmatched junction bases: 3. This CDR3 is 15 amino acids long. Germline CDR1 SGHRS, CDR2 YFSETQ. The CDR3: CASSYGTMNTGELFF. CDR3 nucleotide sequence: TGCGCCAGCAGCTACGGGACTATGAACACCGGGGAGCTGTTTTTT.

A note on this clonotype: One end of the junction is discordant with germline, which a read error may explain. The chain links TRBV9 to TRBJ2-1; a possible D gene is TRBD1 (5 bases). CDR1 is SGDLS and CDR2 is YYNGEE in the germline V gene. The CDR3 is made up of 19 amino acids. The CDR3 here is CTSSARDSGAQVSYNEQFF. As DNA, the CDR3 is TGTACCAGCAGCGCGAGAGACAGTGGGGCCCAGGTCTCCTACAATGAGCAGTTCTTC.

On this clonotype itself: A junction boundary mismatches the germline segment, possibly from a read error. CDR3 in DNA: TGTGCCAGCATGCTACTATCGGGAGGAATCTACGAGCAATACTTC. The encoded protein is CASMLLSGGIYEQYF. This chain joins TRBV6-2 or TRBV6-3 and TRBJ2-7; 7 bases are a match to TRBD2. CDR1 MNHEY and CDR2 SVGEGT come from the germline V gene. The CDR3 totals 15 residues.

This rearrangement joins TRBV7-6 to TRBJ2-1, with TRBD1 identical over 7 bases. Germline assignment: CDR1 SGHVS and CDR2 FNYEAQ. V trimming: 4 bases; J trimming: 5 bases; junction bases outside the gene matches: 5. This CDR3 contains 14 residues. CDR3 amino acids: CASSSRTGDNEQFF. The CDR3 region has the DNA TGTGCCAGCAGCTCGCGTACAGGGGACAATGAGCAGTTCTTC.

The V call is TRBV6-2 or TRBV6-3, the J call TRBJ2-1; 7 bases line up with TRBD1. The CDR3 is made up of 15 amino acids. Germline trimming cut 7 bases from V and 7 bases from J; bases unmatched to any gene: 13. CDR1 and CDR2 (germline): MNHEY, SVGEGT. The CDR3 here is CASTLAGGGRNEQFF. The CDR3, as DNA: TGTGCCAGCACCCTCGCAGGGGGTGGACGGAATGAGCAGTTCTTC.

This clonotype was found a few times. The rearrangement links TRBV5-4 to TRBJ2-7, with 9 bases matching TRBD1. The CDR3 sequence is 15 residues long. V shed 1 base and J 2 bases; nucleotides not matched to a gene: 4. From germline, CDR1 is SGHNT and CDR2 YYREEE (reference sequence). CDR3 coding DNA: TGTGCCAGCAGCTTGAGGCGACAGGGGGCCTACGAGCAGTACTTC. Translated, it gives CASSLRRQGAYEQYF.

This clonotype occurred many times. The CDR3 bases are TGTGCCAGCAGCGACAGGCCCTGGGTGGGTACGCAGTATTTT. Translating it yields CASSDRPWVGTQYF. V is TRBV6-1 and J is TRBJ2-3, with D possibly being TRBD1 (6 bases). The CDR3 runs to 14 residues. Trimming shortened V by 6 bases and J by 8 bases, and 18 bases separated the two germline ends. The germline CDR1 and CDR2 sequences are MNHNS and SASEGT.

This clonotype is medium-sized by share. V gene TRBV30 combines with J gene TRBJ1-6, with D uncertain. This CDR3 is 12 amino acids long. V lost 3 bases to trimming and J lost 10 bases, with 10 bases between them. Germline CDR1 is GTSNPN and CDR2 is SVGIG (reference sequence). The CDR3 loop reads CAWRLVGSPLHF. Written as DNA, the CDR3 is TGTGCCTGGAGGCTGGTGGGATCACCCCTCCACTTT.

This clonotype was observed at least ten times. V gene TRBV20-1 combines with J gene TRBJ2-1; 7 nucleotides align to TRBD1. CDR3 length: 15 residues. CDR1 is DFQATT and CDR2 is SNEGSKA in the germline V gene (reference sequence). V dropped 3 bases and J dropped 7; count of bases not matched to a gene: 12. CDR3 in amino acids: CSASTPRQGRNEQFF. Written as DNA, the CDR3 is TGCAGTGCTAGTACCCCCAGACAGGGCCGGAATGAGCAGTTCTTC.

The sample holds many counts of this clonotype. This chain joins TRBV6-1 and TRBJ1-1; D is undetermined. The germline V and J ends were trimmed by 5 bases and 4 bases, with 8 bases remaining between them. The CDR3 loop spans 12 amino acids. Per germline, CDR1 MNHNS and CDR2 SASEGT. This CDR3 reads CASSTRSTEAFF. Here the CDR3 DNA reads TGTGCCAGCAGTACCAGGAGCACTGAAGCTTTCTTT.

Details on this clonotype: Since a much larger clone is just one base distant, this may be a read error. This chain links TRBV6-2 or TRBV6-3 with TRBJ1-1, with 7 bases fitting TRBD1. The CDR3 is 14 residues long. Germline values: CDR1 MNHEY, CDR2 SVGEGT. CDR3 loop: CASSGGQLKTEAFF. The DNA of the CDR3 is TGTGCCAGCAGCGGGGGACAGCTGAAAACTGAAGCTTTCTTT.

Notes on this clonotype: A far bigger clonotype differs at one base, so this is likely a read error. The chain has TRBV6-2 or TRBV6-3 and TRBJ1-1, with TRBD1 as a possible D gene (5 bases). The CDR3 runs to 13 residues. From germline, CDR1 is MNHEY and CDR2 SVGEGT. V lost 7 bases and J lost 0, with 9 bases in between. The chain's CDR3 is CASIDSVNTEAFF. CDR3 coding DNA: TGTGCCAGCATCGACAGCGTGAACACTGAAGCTTTCTTT.

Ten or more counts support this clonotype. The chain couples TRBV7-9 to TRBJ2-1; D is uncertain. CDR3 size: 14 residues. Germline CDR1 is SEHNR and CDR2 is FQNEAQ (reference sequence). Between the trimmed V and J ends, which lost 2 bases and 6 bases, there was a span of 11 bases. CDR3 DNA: TGTGCCAGCAGCTTAATCGGCCTCCTCAATGAGCAGTTCTTC. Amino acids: CASSLIGLLNEQFF.

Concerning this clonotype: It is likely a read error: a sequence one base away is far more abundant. CDR3 DNA sequence: TGTGCCAGCAGTTACGCCACCACTAATGAAAAACCGTTTTTT. This sequence encodes CASSYATTNEKPFF. The chain has TRBV6-9 and TRBJ1-4; no clear D gene. This CDR3 spans 14 amino acids. Germline V gives CDR1 MNHGY, CDR2 SVAAGI.